This paragraph reports one TCR beta chain. Its antigen is unidentified. V lost 6 bases, J lost 5 bases, and 7 bases stayed unmatched. CDR1 is MNHNS and CDR2 is SASEGT in the germline V gene. The CDR3 contains 14 residues. This entry belongs to a study of CD4+ T cells in melanoma. Study-level points and caveats: Reportedly, melanoma neoantigen-specific CD4+ T cells showed varied differentiation states.

Here immunoSEQ multiplex PCR was the method, and the copy in TCRdb shows in-frame clones only, minus some. The table lists approximately 16,000 clones, approximately 80% of them singletons. The sequencing sample was made of cells from a culture (not recorded whether cultured in vitro). The sequence came from a human donor with melanoma. The V gene is TRBV6-1, the J gene TRBJ2-3; TRBD2 matches at 8 bases. DNA of the CDR3: TGTGCCAGCAGCCTGCGGGGGGCGGTAGATACGCAGTATTTT. It translates to CASSLRGAVDTQYF.